The 25 T cell receptor beta chains presented below share a single source sample, sequenced in a study of shared clonotypes between healthy human individuals. Naive CD8 cells, CD45RO-negative and positively selected for CCR7, excluded terminally differentiated effector memory CD45RA+ cells. Repertoires were generated with immunoSEQ multiplex PCR, while TCRdb's copy carries only in-frame clones and drops some. The profile shows hundreds of thousands of clones, roughly 92% of them singletons. Input material: naive CD8+ T cells sorted from blood. The receptor set was obtained from a man aged 25-45 years in good health.

The rearrangement uses TRBV4-3 and TRBJ2-7; possible D gene TRBD2, 6 bases. Germline lookup yields CDR1 LGHNA and CDR2 YSLEER. This CDR3 is built from 15 residues. With 4 bases removed from V and 7 bases from J, the gap between germline ends came to 20 bases. CDR3 bases: TGCGCCAGCAGCCCTTCGCGGGACTGGGGCCTTGAGCAGTACTTC. Encoded protein: CASSPSRDWGLEQYF.

The chain carries TRBV5-5 and TRBJ1-2; D might be TRBD1 (6 bases). V was trimmed by 0 bases and J by 2 bases, leaving 17 bases between them. The CDR3 totals 17 residues. Germline V gene lookup returns CDR1 SGHKS and CDR2 YYEKEE (reference sequence). DNA for the CDR3: TGTGCCAGCAGCTTGGAAATATTCGGGGGCAGAAACTATGGCTACACCTTC. Its translation: CASSLEIFGGRNYGYTF.

The DNA of the CDR3 is TGCGCCAGCAGCCAAGTCGGGGCAGGGAACTATGGCTACACCTTC. This sequence encodes CASSQVGAGNYGYTF. The chain employs TRBV4-1 and TRBJ1-2, with a tentative D call TRBD1 (5 bases). The germline CDR1 and CDR2 sequences are MGHRA and YSYEKL. Trimming pared 1 base from V and 2 bases from J, leaving 11 bases between. The CDR3 sequence is 15 residues long.

The chain carries TRBV7-9 and TRBJ2-7, with TRBD1 identical over 8 bases. Germline V gives CDR1 SEHNR, CDR2 FQNEAQ (reference sequence). V shed 1 base, J shed 2 bases, and the junction held 4 bases outside the gene matches. This CDR3 spans 15 amino acids. CDR3 coding DNA: TGTGCCAGCAGCTTAGGCCAGGGGGCGGCCTACGAGCAGTACTTC. Its protein is CASSLGQGAAYEQYF.

Comment on this clone: Other DNA sequences in this sample translate to the same CDR3. The CDR3, as DNA: TGTGCCAGCAGCGTGAGCGGGAGTAACACCGGGGAGCTGTTTTTT. Translated, it gives CASSVSGSNTGELFF. The genes are TRBV9 and TRBJ2-2, with 8 bases identical to TRBD2. The V gene's germline CDR1 is SGDLS and CDR2 YYNGEE. Trimming removed 2 bases from V and 2 bases from J; junction bases left unmatched: 2. The CDR3 has 15 residues. The entire variable domain, with the rest obtained from reference TRBV9 and TRBJ2-2, is as follows: DSGVTQTPKHLITATGQRVTLRCSPRSGDLSVYWYQQSLDQGLQFLIQYYNGEERAKGNILERFSAQQFPDLHSELNLSSLELGDSALYFCASSVSGSNTGELFFGEGSRLTVL.

In nucleotides, the CDR3 is TGTGCCAGCAGTTTATCTTGGGTCGGAGAGACCCAGTACTTC. Protein product: CASSLSWVGETQYF. The chain joins TRBV27 to TRBJ2-5, with D unclear. CDR3 length: 14 residues. Germline V CDR1 and CDR2: MNHEY, SMNVEV (reference sequence). V was pared by 0 bases and J by 4 bases, with 9 bases between.

J is TRBJ2-1 and V is TRBV27; possible D gene TRBD2, 5 bases. This CDR3 contains 14 residues. V shed 1 base and J shed 5 bases, with 9 bases lying between them. Germline CDR1 reads MNHEY; CDR2 reads SMNVEV (reference sequence). The CDR3 sequence: CASSLFRGHNEQFF. The CDR3 DNA reads as TGTGCCAGCAGTTTATTTCGGGGTCACAATGAGCAGTTCTTC.

This sequence joins TRBV5-1 and TRBJ2-3; no reliable D call. This CDR3 is built from 15 residues. V was pared by 6 bases and J by 3 bases, with 17 bases between. Per the germline V gene, CDR1 is SGHRS and CDR2 is YFSETQ. CDR3 protein: CASTDIRSRTDTQYF. The CDR3 DNA is TGCGCCAGCACGGATATCCGGTCTAGGACAGATACGCAGTATTTT.

V and J are TRBV9 and TRBJ2-1; 9 bases fit TRBD1. Per germline, CDR1 SGDLS and CDR2 YYNGEE. V shed 3 bases and J 4 bases; nucleotides not matched to a gene: 5. CDR3 size: 15 residues. The CDR3, as DNA: TGTGCCAGCAGCGAAGGGGACAGGGTATACAATGAGCAGTTCTTC. It encodes CASSEGDRVYNEQFF.

In DNA form, the CDR3 reads TGTGCCAGCAGTTCCGGGATCTCCTACGAGCAGTACTTC. It specifies CASSSGISYEQYF. The V and J genes are TRBV6-5 and TRBJ2-7; tentative D call: TRBD2 (5 bases). Trimming took off 4 bases at V and 0 bases at J, with 7 bases between the two ends. The CDR3 has 13 residues. The V gene's germline CDR1 is MNHEY and CDR2 SVGAGI.

The chain has TRBV15 and TRBJ2-1; D tentatively fits TRBD1 or TRBD2 (5 bases each). The CDR3 length is 18 residues. V lost 0 bases, J lost 2 bases, and 17 bases lay in between. Per germline, CDR1 LNHNV and CDR2 YYDKDF (reference sequence). Here the CDR3 reads CATSRDRGDWDPYNEQFF. The CDR3, as DNA: TGTGCCACCAGCAGAGATCGGGGTGATTGGGACCCCTACAATGAGCAGTTCTTC.

The rearrangement uses TRBV5-1 and TRBJ2-5; maybe TRBD2 (6 bases). CDR1 is SGHRS and CDR2 is YFSETQ in the germline V gene. This CDR3 contains 15 residues. Trimming pared 0 bases from V and 4 bases from J, leaving 13 bases between. The CDR3 is CASSLVPGVGETQYF. The CDR3 region has the DNA TGCGCCAGCAGCTTGGTGCCGGGAGTTGGAGAGACCCAGTACTTC.

To note about this clone: This sample includes further DNA sequences coding for the same CDR3. The chain uses TRBV7-9 and TRBJ2-7, with D unclear. Germline V gene lookup returns CDR1 SEHNR and CDR2 FQNEAQ (reference sequence). This CDR3 is built from 12 residues. Trimming cost V 4 bases and J 1 base, with 5 bases left between them. CDR3: CASSSVSYEQYF. CDR3 sequence (DNA): TGTGCCAGCAGCTCAGTGTCCTACGAGCAGTACTTC.

CDR3 in amino acids: CASGQGTGPRRSEAFF. Written as DNA, the CDR3 is TGTGCTAGTGGCCAAGGGACAGGCCCTAGGAGGTCTGAAGCTTTCTTT. The J gene is TRBJ1-1, the V gene TRBV12-5; 8 bases fit TRBD1. CDR3 size: 16 residues. Germline CDR1 LGHNT, CDR2 FRNRAP. The J segment lost 6 bases and the V segment lost 6 bases, leaving 15 bases of the junction unmatched.

The rearrangement uses TRBV27 and TRBJ2-1, with 14 bases fitting TRBD2. Germline-derived CDR1 and CDR2 are MNHEY and SMNVEV (reference sequence). The CDR3 runs 22 residues. V was pared by 2 bases and J by 4 bases, with 19 bases of the junction left unmatched. CDR3 protein: CASSLVVLARLAGGETYNEQFF. Written as DNA, the CDR3 is TGTGCCAGCAGTTTAGTAGTTCTGGCGCGACTAGCGGGAGGGGAGACATACAATGAGCAGTTCTTC.

The chain uses TRBV27 and TRBJ2-1; D is perhaps TRBD1 (5 bases). The CDR3 contains 15 residues. Trimming took off 4 bases at V and 0 bases at J, with 10 bases between the two ends. CDR1 is MNHEY, CDR2 SMNVEV, per germline (reference sequence). For the CDR3, the DNA is TGTGCCAGCAGTTCGCCCGACAGCTCCTACAATGAGCAGTTCTTC. It specifies CASSSPDSSYNEQFF.

The CDR3 nucleotides read TGCAGCGTTGTGACAGGGAACACCTACGAGCAGTACTTC. Its protein product is CSVVTGNTYEQYF. The chain uses TRBV29-1 and TRBJ2-7, with 7 bases matching TRBD1. Germline CDR1 SQVTM, CDR2 ANQGSEA. Trimming cost V 4 bases and J 2 bases; bases outside gene matches: 5. This CDR3 has 13 amino acids.

The chain links TRBV2 to TRBJ2-1, with unresolved D. The CDR3 runs to 12 residues. The V end was cut by 8 bases, the J end by 6 bases, with 11 bases between. Germline assignment: CDR1 SNHLY and CDR2 FYNNEI. The CDR3: CASLGRANEQFF. DNA for the CDR3: TGTGCCAGCTTAGGAAGGGCCAATGAGCAGTTCTTC.

The CDR3 DNA sequence: TGTGCCAGCAGCTCCCCTAGCGGGAGAAGGGACGAGCAGTACTTC. Its protein is CASSSPSGRRDEQYF. This chain uses TRBV5-6 with TRBJ2-7; 10 bases match TRBD2. Germline values: CDR1 SGHDT, CDR2 YYEEEE. CDR3 size: 15 residues. V gave up 3 bases and J gave up 5 bases; unmatched junction bases: 8.

This clone was detected only once. The chain joins TRBV6-1 to TRBJ1-1; 9 bases are a match to TRBD1. The V gene end was trimmed by 6 bases and the J gene end by 5 bases; junction bases not matched to a gene: 7. CDR1 is MNHNS and CDR2 is SASEGT in the germline V gene. The CDR3 has 14 amino acids. The CDR3 protein is CASRLQGARTEAFF. CDR3 nucleotide sequence: TGTGCCAGCAGATTACAGGGGGCGCGGACTGAAGCTTTCTTT.

CDR3 sequence: CASSWASSGNTIYF. CDR3 coding DNA: TGTGCCAGCAGCTGGGCCAGCTCTGGAAACACCATATATTTT. V and J are TRBV27 and TRBJ1-3, with D uncertain. Germline CDR1 and CDR2: MNHEY and SMNVEV (reference sequence). The V end was cut by 6 bases, the J end by 0 bases, with 9 bases between. The length of the CDR3 is 14 residues.

V gene TRBV6-5 combines with J gene TRBJ1-1; possible D gene TRBD1, 6 bases. The CDR3 extends over 13 amino acids. V was clipped by 7 bases and J by 4 bases, with 13 bases between them. Germline V gene data show CDR1 as MNHEY and CDR2 as SVGAGI. CDR3 amino acids: CASTNREGTEAFF. The CDR3 coding sequence is TGTGCCAGCACGAACAGGGAGGGCACTGAAGCTTTCTTT.

V and J are TRBV5-1 and TRBJ2-7; 9 bases are a match to TRBD1. This CDR3 is built from 15 residues. Germline loops: CDR1 SGHRS, CDR2 YFSETQ. The J segment lost 2 bases and the V segment lost 0 bases, leaving 3 bases of the junction unmatched. CDR3 protein: CASSLETGGTYEQYF. DNA for the CDR3: TGCGCCAGCAGCTTGGAGACAGGGGGAACCTACGAGCAGTACTTC.

The chain is built from TRBV13 and TRBJ1-2; possible D gene TRBD1, 6 bases. This CDR3 spans 12 amino acids. Germline values: CDR1 PRHDT, CDR2 FYEKMQ (reference sequence). Trimming removed 3 bases at V and 4 bases at J, with 6 bases between. The CDR3 spells CASSLDSYGYTF. The CDR3 nucleotides read TGTGCCAGCAGCTTGGACAGCTATGGCTACACCTTC.

The chain links TRBV11-3 to TRBJ2-2, with D possibly being TRBD1 (6 bases). The CDR3 has 17 amino acids. Trimming removed 2 bases at V and 3 bases at J, with 16 bases between. Germline V gene lookup returns CDR1 SGHNT and CDR2 YENEEA. CDR3 region: CASSLRWEQGYTGELFF. The CDR3 bases are TGTGCCAGCAGCTTAAGATGGGAACAGGGTTACACCGGGGAGCTGTTTTTT.